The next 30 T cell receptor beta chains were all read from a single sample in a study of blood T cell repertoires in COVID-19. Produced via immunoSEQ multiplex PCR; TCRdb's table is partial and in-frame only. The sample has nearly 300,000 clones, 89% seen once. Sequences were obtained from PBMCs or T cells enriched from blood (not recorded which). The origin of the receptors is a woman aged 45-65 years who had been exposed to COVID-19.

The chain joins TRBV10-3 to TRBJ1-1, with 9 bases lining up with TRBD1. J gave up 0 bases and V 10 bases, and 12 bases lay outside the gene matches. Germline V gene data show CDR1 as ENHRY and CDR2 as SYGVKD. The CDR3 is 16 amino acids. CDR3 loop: CATKTGGGDMNTEAFF. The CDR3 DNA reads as TGTGCCACCAAGACAGGGGGAGGGGACATGAACACTGAAGCTTTCTTT.

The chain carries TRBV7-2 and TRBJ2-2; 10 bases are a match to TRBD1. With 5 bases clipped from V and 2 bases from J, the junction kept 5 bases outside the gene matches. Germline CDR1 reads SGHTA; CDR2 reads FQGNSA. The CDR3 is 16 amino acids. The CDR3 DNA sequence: TGTGCCAGCAGCACCCGACAGGGGGCTAACACCGGGGAGCTGTTTTTT. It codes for CASSTRQGANTGELFF.

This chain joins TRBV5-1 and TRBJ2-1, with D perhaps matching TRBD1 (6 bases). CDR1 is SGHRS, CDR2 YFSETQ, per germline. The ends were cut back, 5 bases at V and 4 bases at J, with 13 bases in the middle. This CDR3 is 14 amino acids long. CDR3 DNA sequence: TGCGCCAGCAGTGAATACGGGACATACAATGAGCAGTTCTTC. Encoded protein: CASSEYGTYNEQFF.

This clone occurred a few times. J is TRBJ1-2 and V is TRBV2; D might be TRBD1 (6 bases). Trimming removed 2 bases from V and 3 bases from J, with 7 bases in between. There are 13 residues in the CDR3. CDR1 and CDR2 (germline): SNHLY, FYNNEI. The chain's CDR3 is CASSEWTDYGYTF. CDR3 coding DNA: TGTGCCAGCAGTGAATGGACAGACTATGGCTACACCTTC.

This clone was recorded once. The CDR3 bases are TGTGCCAGTAGTAATAGTCACTTCTCCTACAATGAGCAGTTCTTC. Protein: CASSNSHFSYNEQFF. This rearrangement joins TRBV19 to TRBJ2-1; D gene ambiguous. Germline V gene data show CDR1 as LNHDA and CDR2 as SQIVND (reference sequence). The CDR3 loop spans 15 amino acids. V was trimmed by 4 bases and J by 0 bases, leaving 10 bases between them.

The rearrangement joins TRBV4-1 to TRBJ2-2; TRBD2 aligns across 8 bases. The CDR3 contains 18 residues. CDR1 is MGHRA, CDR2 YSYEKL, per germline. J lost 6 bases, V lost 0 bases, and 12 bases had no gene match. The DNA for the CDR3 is TGCGCCAGCAGCCAAGACGTCGGGACTAGGATAGGGCCCGGGGAGCTGTTTTTT. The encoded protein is CASSQDVGTRIGPGELFF.

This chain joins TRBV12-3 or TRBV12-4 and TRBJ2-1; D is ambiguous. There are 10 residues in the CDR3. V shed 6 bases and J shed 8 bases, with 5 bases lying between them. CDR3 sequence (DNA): TGTGCCAGCAGGACACATGAGCAGTTCTTC. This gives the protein CASRTHEQFF.

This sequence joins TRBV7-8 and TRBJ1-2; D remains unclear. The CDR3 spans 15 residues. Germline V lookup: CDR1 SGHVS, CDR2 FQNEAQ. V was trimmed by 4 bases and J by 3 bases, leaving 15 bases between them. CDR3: CASSSDGSYHYGYTF. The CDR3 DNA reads TGTGCCAGCAGCTCCGATGGGAGTTACCACTATGGCTACACCTTC.

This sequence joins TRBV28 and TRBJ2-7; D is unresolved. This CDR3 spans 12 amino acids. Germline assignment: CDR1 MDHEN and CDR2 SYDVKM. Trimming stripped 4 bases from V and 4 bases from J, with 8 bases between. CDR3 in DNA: TGTGCCAGCAGTTGGAGTGAATACGAGCAGTACTTC. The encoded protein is CASSWSEYEQYF.

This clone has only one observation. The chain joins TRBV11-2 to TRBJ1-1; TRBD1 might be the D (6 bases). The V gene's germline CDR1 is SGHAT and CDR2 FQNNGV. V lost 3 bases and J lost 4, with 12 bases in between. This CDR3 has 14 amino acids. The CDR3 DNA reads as TGTGCCAGCAGCTTGGCAACAGGGATCACTGAAGCTTTCTTT. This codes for CASSLATGITEAFF.

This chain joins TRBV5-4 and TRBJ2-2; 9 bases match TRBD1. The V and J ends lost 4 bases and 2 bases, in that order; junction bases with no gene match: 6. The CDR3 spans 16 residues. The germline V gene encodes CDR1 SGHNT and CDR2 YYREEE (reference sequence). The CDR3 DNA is TGTGCCAGCAGCCTAGGACAGGGGTTAAACACCGGGGAGCTGTTTTTT. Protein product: CASSLGQGLNTGELFF.

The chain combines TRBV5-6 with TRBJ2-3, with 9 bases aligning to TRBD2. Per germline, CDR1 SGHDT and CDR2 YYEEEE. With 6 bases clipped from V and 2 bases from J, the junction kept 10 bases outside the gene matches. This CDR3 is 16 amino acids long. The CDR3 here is CASNLIAGANTDTQYF. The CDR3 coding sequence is TGTGCCAGCAACCTTATAGCGGGGGCAAACACAGATACGCAGTATTTT.

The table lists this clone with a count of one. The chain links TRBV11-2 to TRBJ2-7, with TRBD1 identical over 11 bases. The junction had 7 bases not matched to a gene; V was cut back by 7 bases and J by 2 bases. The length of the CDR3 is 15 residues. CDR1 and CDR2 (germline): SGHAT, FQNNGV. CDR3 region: CASNGQGAPTYEQYF. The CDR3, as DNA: TGTGCCAGCAACGGACAGGGGGCCCCTACCTACGAGCAGTACTTC.

The CDR3 spells CASSLALRGEADTQYF. Here the CDR3 DNA reads TGCGCCAGCAGCTTGGCTTTGCGGGGGGAAGCAGATACGCAGTATTTT. The chain is built from TRBV5-1 and TRBJ2-3, with 8 bases fitting TRBD2. The CDR3 loop spans 16 amino acids. CDR1 is SGHRS and CDR2 is YFSETQ in the germline V gene. The V gene end was trimmed by 0 bases and the J gene end by 4 bases; junction bases not matched to a gene: 7. Complete variable domain (other parts from reference TRBV5-1 and TRBJ2-3): KAGVTQTPRYLIKTRGQQVTLSCSPISGHRSVSWYQQTPGQGLQFLFEYFSETQRNKGNFPGRFSGRQFSNSRSEMNVSTLELGDSALYLCASSLALRGEADTQYFGPGTRLTVL.

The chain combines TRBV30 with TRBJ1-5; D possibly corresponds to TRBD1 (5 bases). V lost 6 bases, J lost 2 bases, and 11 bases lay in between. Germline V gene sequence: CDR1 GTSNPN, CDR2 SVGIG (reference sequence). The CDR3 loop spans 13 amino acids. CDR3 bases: TGTGCCTGCGGGTCACAGGGCAATCAGCCCCAGCATTTT. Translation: CACGSQGNQPQHF.

CDR3 amino acids: CASSRTGVSQPQHF. CDR3 sequence (DNA): TGTGCCAGTAGTAGGACAGGGGTATCGCAGCCCCAGCATTTT. V usage is TRBV19 and J usage is TRBJ1-5; 9 bases align to TRBD1. Germline CDR1 is LNHDA and CDR2 is SQIVND (reference sequence). The trim removed 4 bases at V and 7 bases at J, leaving 5 bases unmatched. The CDR3 consists of 14 residues.

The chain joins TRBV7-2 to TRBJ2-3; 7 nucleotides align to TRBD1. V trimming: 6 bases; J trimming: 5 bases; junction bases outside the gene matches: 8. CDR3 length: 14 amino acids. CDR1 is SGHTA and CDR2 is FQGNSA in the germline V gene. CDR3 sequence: CASRGGVAGDTQYF. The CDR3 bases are TGTGCCAGCAGAGGGGGCGTCGCGGGAGATACGCAGTATTTT.

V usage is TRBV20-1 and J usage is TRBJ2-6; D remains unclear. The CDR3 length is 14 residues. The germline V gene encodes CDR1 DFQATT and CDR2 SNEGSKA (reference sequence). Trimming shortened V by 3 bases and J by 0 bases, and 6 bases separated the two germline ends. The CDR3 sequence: CSASSFSGANVLTF. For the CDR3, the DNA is TGCAGTGCTAGTAGCTTCTCTGGGGCCAACGTCCTGACTTTC.

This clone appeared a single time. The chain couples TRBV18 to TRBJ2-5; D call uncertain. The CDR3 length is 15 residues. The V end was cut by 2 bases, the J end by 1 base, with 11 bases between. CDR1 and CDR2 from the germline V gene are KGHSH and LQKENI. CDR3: CASSPVTGTQETQYF. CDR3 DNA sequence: TGTGCCAGCTCACCAGTGACGGGTACCCAAGAGACCCAGTACTTC.

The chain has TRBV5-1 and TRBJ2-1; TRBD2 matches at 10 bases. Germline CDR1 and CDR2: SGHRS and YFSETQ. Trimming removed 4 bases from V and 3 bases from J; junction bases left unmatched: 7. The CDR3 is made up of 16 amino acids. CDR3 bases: TGCGCCAGCAGCCTTTGGGCTAGCGGGAGCTACAATGAGCAGTTCTTC. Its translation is CASSLWASGSYNEQFF.

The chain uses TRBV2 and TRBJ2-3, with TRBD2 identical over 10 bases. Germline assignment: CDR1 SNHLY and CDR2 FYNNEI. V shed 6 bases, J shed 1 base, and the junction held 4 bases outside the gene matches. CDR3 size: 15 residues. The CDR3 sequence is CASRSGGAGTDTQYF. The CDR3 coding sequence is TGTGCCAGCAGGAGCGGGGGGGCTGGCACAGATACGCAGTATTTT.

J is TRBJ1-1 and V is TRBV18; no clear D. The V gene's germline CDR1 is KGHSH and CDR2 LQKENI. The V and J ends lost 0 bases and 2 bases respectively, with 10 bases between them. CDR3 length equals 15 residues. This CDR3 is CASSPPSQSNTEAFF. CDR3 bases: TGTGCCAGCTCACCACCGTCACAGTCAAACACTGAAGCTTTCTTT.

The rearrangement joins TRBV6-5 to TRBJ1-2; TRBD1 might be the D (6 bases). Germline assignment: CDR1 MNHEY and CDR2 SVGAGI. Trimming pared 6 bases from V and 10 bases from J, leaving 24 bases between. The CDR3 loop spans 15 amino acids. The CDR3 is CASRQSGTGTKYYTF. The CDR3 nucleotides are TGTGCCAGCAGACAATCAGGGACCGGGACAAAGTACTACACCTTC.

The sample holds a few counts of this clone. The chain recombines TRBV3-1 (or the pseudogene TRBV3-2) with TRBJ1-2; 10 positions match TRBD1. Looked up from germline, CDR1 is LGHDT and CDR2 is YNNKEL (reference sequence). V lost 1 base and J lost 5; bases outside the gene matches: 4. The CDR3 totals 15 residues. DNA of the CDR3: TGTGCCAGCAGCCAAGCTGTGGGACAGGGGTATGGCTACACCTTC. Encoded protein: CASSQAVGQGYGYTF.

CDR3 region: CASRADRGSAEAFF. The DNA for the CDR3 is TGTGCCAGCAGGGCCGACAGGGGTAGCGCTGAAGCTTTCTTT. The rearrangement uses TRBV27 and TRBJ1-1, with 8 bases lining up with TRBD1. The V gene end was trimmed by 6 bases and the J gene end by 6 bases; junction bases not matched to a gene: 9. This CDR3 has 14 residues. The germline CDR1 and CDR2 sequences are MNHEY and SMNVEV (reference sequence).

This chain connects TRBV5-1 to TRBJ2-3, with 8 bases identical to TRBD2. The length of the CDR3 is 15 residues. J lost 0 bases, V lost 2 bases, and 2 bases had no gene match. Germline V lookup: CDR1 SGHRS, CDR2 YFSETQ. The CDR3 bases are TGCGCCAGCAGCTTTAGCGGGGACAGCACAGATACGCAGTATTTT. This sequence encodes CASSFSGDSTDTQYF.

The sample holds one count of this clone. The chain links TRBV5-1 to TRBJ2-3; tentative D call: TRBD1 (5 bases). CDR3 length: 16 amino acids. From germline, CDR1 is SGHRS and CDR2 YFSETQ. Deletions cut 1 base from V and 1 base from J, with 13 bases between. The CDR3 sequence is CASSLTGTERTDTQYF. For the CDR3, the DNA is TGCGCCAGCAGCTTGACAGGTACTGAGCGCACAGATACGCAGTATTTT.

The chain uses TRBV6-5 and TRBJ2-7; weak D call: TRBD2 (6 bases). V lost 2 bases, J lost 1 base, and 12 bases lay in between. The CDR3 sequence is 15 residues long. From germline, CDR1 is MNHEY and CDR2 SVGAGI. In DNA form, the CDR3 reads TGTGCCAGCAGTTACCGGAGGGGTTTGTCCTACGAGCAGTACTTC. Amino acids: CASSYRRGLSYEQYF.

In nucleotides, the CDR3 is TGTGCCAGCAGCCAAGTGGGGACTCCCTATTCTAGGGAGACCCAGTACTTC. Its protein product is CASSQVGTPYSRETQYF. V usage is TRBV14 and J usage is TRBJ2-5; TRBD2 might be the D (6 bases). The germline CDR1 and CDR2 sequences are SGHDN and FVKESK. This CDR3 region has 17 residues. Trimming removed 1 base from V and 5 bases from J, with 20 bases in between.

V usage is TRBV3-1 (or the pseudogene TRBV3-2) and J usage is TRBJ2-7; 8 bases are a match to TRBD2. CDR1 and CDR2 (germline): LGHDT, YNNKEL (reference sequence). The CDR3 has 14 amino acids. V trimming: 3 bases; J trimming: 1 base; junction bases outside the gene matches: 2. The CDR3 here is CASSQGLGSYEQYF. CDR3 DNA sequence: TGTGCCAGCAGCCAGGGACTAGGATCCTACGAGCAGTACTTC.